This T cell receptor beta chain was retrieved from a study of T-cell reconstitution after alpha-beta-depleted transplantation in children. Study-level points and caveats: Counts and diversity of T cells one year after transplant came mostly from newly produced T cells.

Germline trimming cut 11 bases from V and 8 bases from J; bases unmatched to any gene: 6. CDR3 length: 13 amino acids. The V gene's germline CDR1 is MNHEY and CDR2 SVGAGI. Unique molecular identifiers featured in how the TCRbeta library was prepared. TCRdb fed the PCR reads into MiXCR, producing one record per CDR3 protein. The repertoire holds hundreds of thousands of distinct CDR3 sequences, with 15% to 20% as singletons. This clonotype was seen more than once but under ten times. Its target is unknown. Specimen: PBMCs, mostly from graft donor cells, collected 360 days after TCRalphabeta/CD19-depleted stem cell transplant. This clonotype was sampled from a boy younger than two who had a stem cell transplant for Wiskott-Aldrich syndrome, so the T cells may come from the graft donor. The V and J genes are TRBV6-5 and TRBJ2-1, with 13 bases that match TRBD2. The DNA of the CDR3 is TGTGCCCCCCCGGGACTAGCGGGATATGAGCAGTTCTTC. It encodes CAPPGLAGYEQFF.